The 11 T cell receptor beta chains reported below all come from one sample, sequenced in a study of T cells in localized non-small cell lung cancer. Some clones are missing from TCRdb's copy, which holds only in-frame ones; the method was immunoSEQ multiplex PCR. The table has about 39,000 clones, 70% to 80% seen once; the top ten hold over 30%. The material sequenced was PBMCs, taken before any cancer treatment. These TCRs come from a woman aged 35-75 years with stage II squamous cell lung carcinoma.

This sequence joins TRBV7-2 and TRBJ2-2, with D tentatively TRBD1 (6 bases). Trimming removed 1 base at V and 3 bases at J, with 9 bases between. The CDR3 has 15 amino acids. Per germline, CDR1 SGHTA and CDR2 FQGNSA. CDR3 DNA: TGTGCCAGCAGCTTAGACACAGGGTACACCGGGGAGCTGTTTTTT. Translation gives CASSLDTGYTGELFF.

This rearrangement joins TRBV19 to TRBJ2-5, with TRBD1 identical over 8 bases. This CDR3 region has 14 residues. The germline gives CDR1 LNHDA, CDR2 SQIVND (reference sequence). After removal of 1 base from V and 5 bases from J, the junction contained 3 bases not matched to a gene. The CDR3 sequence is CASSIGQGSETQYF. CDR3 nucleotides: TGTGCCAGTAGTATAGGACAGGGGAGCGAGACCCAGTACTTC.

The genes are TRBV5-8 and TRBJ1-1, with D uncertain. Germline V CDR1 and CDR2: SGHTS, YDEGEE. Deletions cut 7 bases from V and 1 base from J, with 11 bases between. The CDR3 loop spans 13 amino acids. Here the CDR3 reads CASSWTENTEAFF. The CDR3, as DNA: TGTGCCAGCTCCTGGACGGAGAACACTGAAGCTTTCTTT.

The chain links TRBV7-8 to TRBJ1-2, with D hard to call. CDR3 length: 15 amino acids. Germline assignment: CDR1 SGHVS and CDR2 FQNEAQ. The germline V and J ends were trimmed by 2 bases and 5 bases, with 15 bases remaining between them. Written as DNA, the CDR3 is TGTGCCAGCAGCTTATCGTACACCTCCGGTTATGGCTACACCTTC. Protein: CASSLSYTSGYGYTF.

CDR3 amino acids: CATRDREVYGYTF. CDR3 coding DNA: TGTGCCACCCGGGACAGGGAGGTCTATGGCTACACCTTC. This chain joins TRBV19 and TRBJ1-2, with 9 bases lining up with TRBD1. V lost 10 bases to trimming and J lost 4 bases; unmatched junction nucleotides: 7. The germline V gene encodes CDR1 LNHDA and CDR2 SQIVND (reference sequence). The CDR3 is made up of 13 amino acids. The whole variable domain, filled in from reference TRBV19 and TRBJ1-2, reads DGGITQSPKYLFRKEGQNVTLSCEQNLNHDAMYWYRQDPGQGLRLIYYSQIVNDFQKGDIAEGYSVSREKKESFPLTVTSAQKNPTAFYLCATRDREVYGYTFGSGTRLTVV.

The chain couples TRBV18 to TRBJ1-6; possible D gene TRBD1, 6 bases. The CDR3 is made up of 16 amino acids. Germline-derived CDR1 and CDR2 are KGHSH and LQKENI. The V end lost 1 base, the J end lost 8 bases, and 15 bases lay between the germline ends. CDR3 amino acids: CASSPRGGGGDSPLHF. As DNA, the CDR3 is TGTGCCAGCTCACCACGGGGTGGAGGGGGAGATTCACCCCTCCACTTT.

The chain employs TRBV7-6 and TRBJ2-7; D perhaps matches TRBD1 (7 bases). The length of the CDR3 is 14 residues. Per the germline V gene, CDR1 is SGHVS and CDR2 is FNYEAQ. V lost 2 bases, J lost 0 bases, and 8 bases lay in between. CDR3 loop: CASSLQGGSYEQYF. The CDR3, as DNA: TGTGCCAGCAGCTTACAGGGGGGCTCCTACGAGCAGTACTTC. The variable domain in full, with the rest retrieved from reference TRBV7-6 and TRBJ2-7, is GAGVSQSPRYKVTKRGQDVALRCDPISGHVSLYWYRQALGQGPEFLTYFNYEAQQDKSGLPNDRFSAERPEGSISTLTIQRTEQRDSAMYRCASSLQGGSYEQYFGPGTRLTVT.

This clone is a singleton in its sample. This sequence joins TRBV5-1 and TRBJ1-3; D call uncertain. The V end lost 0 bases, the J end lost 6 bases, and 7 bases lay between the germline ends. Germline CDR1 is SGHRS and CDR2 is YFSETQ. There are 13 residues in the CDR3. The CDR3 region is CASSLGLPNTIYF. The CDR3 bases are TGCGCCAGCAGCTTGGGACTGCCAAACACCATATATTTT.

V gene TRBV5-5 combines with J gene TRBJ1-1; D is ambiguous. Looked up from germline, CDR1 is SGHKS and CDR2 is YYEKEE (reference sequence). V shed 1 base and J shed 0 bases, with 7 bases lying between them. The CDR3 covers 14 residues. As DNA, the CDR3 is TGTGCCAGCAGCTTGACACCTTTGAACACTGAAGCTTTCTTT. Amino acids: CASSLTPLNTEAFF.

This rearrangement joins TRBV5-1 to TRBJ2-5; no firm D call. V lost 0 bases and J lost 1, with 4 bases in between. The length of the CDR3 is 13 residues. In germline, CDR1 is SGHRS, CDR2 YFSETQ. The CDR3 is CASSLVVQETQYF. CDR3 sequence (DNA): TGCGCCAGCAGCTTGGTGGTCCAAGAGACCCAGTACTTC.

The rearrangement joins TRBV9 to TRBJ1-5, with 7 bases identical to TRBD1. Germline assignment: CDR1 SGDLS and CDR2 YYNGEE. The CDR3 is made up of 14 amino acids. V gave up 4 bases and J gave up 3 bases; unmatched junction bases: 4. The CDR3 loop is CASSSGQPNQPQHF. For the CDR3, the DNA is TGTGCCAGCAGCTCGGGACAGCCCAATCAGCCCCAGCATTTT.